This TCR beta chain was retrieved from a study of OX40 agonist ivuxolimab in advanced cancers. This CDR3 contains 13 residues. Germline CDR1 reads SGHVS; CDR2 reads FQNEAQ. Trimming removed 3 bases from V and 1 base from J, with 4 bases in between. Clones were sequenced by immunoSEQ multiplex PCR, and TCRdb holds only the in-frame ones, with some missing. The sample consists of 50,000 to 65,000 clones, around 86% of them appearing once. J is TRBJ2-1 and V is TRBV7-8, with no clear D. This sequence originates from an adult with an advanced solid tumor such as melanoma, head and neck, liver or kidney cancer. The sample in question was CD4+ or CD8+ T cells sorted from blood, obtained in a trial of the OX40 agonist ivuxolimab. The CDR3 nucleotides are TGTGCCAGCAGCTTCCATTCCTACAATGAGCAGTTCTTC. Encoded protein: CASSFHSYNEQFF.